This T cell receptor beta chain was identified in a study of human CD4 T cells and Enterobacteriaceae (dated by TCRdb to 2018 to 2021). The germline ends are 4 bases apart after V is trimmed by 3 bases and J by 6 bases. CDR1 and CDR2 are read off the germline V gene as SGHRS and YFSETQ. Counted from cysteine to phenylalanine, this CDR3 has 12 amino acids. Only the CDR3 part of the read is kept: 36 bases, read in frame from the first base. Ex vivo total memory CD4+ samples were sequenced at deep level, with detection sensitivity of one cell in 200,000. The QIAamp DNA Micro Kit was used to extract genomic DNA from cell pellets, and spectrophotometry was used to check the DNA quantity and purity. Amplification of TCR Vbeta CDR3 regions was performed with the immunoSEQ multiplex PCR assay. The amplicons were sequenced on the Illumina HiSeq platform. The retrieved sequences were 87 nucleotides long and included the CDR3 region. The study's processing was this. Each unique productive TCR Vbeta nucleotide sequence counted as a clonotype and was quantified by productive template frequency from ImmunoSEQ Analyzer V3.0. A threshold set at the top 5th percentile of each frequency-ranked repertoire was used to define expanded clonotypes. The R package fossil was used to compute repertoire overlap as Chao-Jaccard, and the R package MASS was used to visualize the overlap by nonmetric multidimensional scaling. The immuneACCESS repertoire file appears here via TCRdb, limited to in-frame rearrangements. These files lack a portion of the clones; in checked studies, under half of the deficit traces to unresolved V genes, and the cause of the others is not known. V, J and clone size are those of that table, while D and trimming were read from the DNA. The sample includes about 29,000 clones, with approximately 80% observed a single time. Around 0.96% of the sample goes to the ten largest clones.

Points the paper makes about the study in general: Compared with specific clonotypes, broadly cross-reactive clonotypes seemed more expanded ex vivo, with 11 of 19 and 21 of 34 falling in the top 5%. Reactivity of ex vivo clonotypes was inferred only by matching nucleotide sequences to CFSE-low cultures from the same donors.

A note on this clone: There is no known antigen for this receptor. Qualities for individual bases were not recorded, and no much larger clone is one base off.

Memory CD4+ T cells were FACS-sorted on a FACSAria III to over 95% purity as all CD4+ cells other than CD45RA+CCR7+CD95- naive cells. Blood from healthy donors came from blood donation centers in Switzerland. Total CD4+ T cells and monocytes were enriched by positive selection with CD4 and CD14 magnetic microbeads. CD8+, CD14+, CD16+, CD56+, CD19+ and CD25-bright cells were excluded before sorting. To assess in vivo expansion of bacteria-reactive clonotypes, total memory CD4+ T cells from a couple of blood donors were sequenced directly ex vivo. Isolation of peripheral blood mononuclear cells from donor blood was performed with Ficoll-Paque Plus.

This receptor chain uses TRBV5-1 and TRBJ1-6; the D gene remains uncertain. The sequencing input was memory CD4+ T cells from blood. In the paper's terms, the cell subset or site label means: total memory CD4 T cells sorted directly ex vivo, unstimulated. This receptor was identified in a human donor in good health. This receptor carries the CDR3 CASSSTNSPLHF. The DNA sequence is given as TGCGCCAGCAGCTCCACTAATTCACCCCTCCACTTT.